In this sample, the clone carrying this T cell receptor beta chain turned up a few times. As yet, its antigen is unknown. This CDR3 is 14 amino acids long. V was pared by 0 bases and J by 7 bases, with 13 bases between. CDR1 is MNHEY and CDR2 is SVGAGI in the germline V gene. This sample stems from a study of T cell responses to AZD1222 COVID-19 vaccine. Study results and limitations: Within unmutated variant regions lay the reported targets of nearly half of spike-specific TCRs. The donor group comprised mostly white British people and more females; the analysis possibly underestimated clonal diversity. Spike-specific TCR breadth rose after two AZD1222 doses, and depth rose as well. Of the AZD1222 recipients, only 5 or 6 were seropositive at baseline.

TCRdb's copy holds only in-frame clones and misses some; the assay was immunoSEQ multiplex PCR. Here the sample spans over 110,000 clones, 85% to 95% being singletons. The TCR originated in an adult in good health. The chain is built from TRBV6-5 and TRBJ2-7; no definite D call. Sequencing used peripheral blood, obtained on day 0 of AZD1222 vaccination. CDR3 DNA: TGTGCCAGCAGTTACTCTTCCTCACGTCGGGAGCAGTACTTC. This gives the protein CASSYSSSRREQYF.